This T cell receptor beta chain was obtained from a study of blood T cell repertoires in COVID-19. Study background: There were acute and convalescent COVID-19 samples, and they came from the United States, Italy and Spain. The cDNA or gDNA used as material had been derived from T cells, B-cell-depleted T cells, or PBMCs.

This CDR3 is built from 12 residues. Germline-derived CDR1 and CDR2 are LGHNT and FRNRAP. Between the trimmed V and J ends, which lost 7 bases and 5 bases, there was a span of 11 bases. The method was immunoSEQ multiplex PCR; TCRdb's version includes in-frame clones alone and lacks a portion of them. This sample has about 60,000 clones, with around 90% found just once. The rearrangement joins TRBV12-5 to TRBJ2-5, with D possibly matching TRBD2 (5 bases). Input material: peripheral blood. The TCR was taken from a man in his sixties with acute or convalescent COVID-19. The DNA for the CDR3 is TGTGCTAGTGCCCGAGGGTACGAGACCCAGTACTTC. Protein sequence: CASARGYETQYF. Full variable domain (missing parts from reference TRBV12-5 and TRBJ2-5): DARVTQTPRHKVTEMGQEVTMRCQPILGHNTVFWYRQTMMQGLELLAYFRNRAPLDDSGMPKDRFSAEMPDATLATLKIQPSEPRDSAVYFCASARGYETQYFGPGTRLLVL.